These T cell receptor beta chains were read from a single sample in a study of vaccination and CD4 T cells after COVID-19. Their specific antigens are unknown. TCRdb independently ran MiXCR on the PCR reads; one entry per CDR3 protein. The data show some 9,300 distinct CDR3 sequences, with 55% to 75% seen just once and approximately 23% held by the top ten. Sequencing was performed on CD4+ T cells from blood, cultured in vitro. The source of these receptors is a human donor who had recovered from COVID-19. Both conserved end residues are part of each CDR3. The order of the fields is J gene, V gene, D gene, CDR3 protein, CDR3 DNA. The D gene is left open where the match is weak.

TRBJ2-5	TRBV11-3	.	CASSLGEETQYF	TGTGCCAGCAGCTTAGGAGAAGAGACCCAGTACTTC
TRBJ1-2	TRBV7-9	.	CASSIAGLHPNYGYTF	TGTGCCAGCAGTATAGCGGGACTTCATCCAAACTATGGCTACACCTTC
TRBJ2-2	TRBV7-2	TRBD2	CASSLAGLASNTGELFF	TGTGCCAGCAGCTTAGCGGGACTAGCGTCGAACACCGGGGAGCTGTTTTTT
TRBJ2-2	TRBV6-5	.	CASSYSAEYTGELFF	TGTGCCAGCAGTTACTCGGCAGAATACACCGGGGAGCTGTTTTTT
TRBJ1-1	TRBV7-9	TRBD1	CASSFTGGVTEAFF	TGTGCCAGCAGTTTTACAGGGGGCGTGACTGAAGCTTTCTTT
TRBJ2-3	TRBV7-3	TRBD1	CASSSATGTTQYF	TGTGCCAGCAGCTCCGCGACAGGGACTACGCAGTATTTT
TRBJ1-1	TRBV5-5	.	CASSLEWGGGTEAFF	TGTGCCAGCAGCTTGGAATGGGGCGGGGGCACTGAAGCTTTCTTT
TRBJ2-5	TRBV5-4	TRBD2	CASSAPTSSQETQYF	TGTGCCAGCAGCGCCCCGACTAGCTCCCAAGAGACCCAGTACTTC
TRBJ2-5	TRBV11-3	TRBD1	CASSPGTGTRETQYF	TGTGCCAGCAGCCCCGGGACAGGGACCCGAGAGACCCAGTACTTC
TRBJ1-5	TRBV12-3/TRBV12-4	TRBD1	CASSAGTGNNQPQHF	TGTGCCAGCAGTGCCGGGACAGGCAATAATCAGCCCCAGCATTTT
TRBJ2-3	TRBV11-2	TRBD2	CASSPLRGRGADTQYF	TGTGCCAGCAGCCCCCTCCGGGGGAGGGGCGCAGATACGCAGTATTTT
TRBJ2-7	TRBV6-1	.	CASSEPGSSSYEQYF	TGTGCCAGCAGTGAACCGGGTTCTTCCTCCTACGAGCAGTACTTC
TRBJ2-7	TRBV18	.	CASSPRGPGSYEQYF	TGTGCCAGCTCACCTCGCGGACCCGGCTCCTACGAGCAGTACTTC